This TCR beta chain came from a study of shared clonotypes between healthy human individuals. Study findings and constraints: Clonotype sharing across donors was expected to vary with sequencing depth.

Deletions cut 7 bases from V and 2 bases from J, with 7 bases between. Germline V gene lookup returns CDR1 MDHEN and CDR2 SYDVKM. The length of the CDR3 is 12 residues. Notes on this clone: What it binds is not known.

All of the donors resided in Nashville, Tennessee, and each was a Caucasian adult. For genomic DNA, unsorted samples relied on tens of millions of PBMCs. For every subset, genomic DNA was evenly distributed across several immunoSEQ plates. Only in-frame clones appear in the TCRdb table, and some are missing; sequencing was by immunoSEQ multiplex PCR. The sample shows about half a million clones, about 80% of them seen only once. This sequence joins TRBV28 and TRBJ2-3; D not resolved. The sample taken for sequencing was PBMCs. The sequence derives from a woman aged 35 to 49 in good health. Some clones in this sample may be carry-over from other donors' samples. CDR3 sequence (DNA): TGTGCCAGCAACGGCAACACAGATACGCAGTATTTT. It encodes CASNGNTDTQYF. Combining the CDR3 with reference TRBV28 and TRBJ2-3 gives the whole variable domain DVKVTQSSRYLVKRTGEKVFLECVQDMDHENMFWYRQDPGLGLRLIYFSYDVKMKEKGDIPEGYSVSREKKERFSLILESASTNQTSMYLCASNGNTDTQYFGPGTRLTVL.